This T cell receptor (beta chain) was profiled in a study of beta chain features in type 1 diabetes (dated by TCRdb to 2017 to 2018). For the study in its entirety: Mean age, gender distribution, total cell number and subset yield were not different between patients and healthy donors. A total of some 100,000,000 sorted cells were examined across all samples, and a strong correlation was observed between cell number per subset and RNA yield. In the study, recently diagnosed type 1 diabetes patients and matched healthy donors were compared on the TCRB repertoires of their sorted circulating CD4+ T cell subsets. Regulatory and stem cell-like memory subsets were isolated from only 8 patients and about 8 healthy donors, whereas naive and central memory subsets came from all 30 or so donors.

All of the isolated RNA was reverse transcribed with the High Capacity cDNA Reverse Transcription Kit, so expressed TCRB transcripts were sequenced. Deep immunoSEQ sequencing was performed on naive, central memory and regulatory T cell samples, with an average of approximately 3.9 million total reads per sample. After sorted cells were lysed in RLT buffer, RNA was extracted with DNase-treated RNeasy Micro or Mini kits, with the choice depending on cell number. Each cell subset was processed separately to prevent cross-contamination, with patient and healthy donor samples processed together. TCRB sequences were amplified from cDNA with the immunoSEQ multiplex PCR, producing 87-bp fragments spanning the CDR3 region. Amplicons were sequenced on the Illumina HiSeq platform. From the authors' description of their analysis: PCR bias was corrected computationally using synthetic template baselines, and reads within Hamming distance 2 were collapsed, with unmergeable singletons discarded. Reads were aligned against IMGT to assign V, D and J genes, CDR3 length and insertions or deletions at six rearrangement sites. Clonotype counts were normalized to sorted cell number within each subset before computing true diversity and Gini coefficients with the tcR R package. The overlap coefficient, calculated on TCRB nucleotide sequences, was used to measure repertoire sharing. The source is immuneACCESS, and TCRdb retained only in-frame sequences with V and J called. Part of the clones is not carried over; for the studies checked, unresolved V genes explain less than half of this, and the remainder is unexplained. D and trimming were read from the DNA, whereas the V and J calls and clone size are those reported in that table. The sample table lists about 340,000 clones, around 7.6% of them with a count of one. Of the sample, 0.44% falls within the top ten clones.

A word on this clone: The target of this receptor is not known. No base quality values were provided; no much bigger clone lies one nucleotide off.

From its cysteine to its phenylalanine, the CDR3 spans 14 amino acids. Left in the record is the CDR3 DNA by itself, 42 bases read in frame from the first base. V gives up 5 bases and J gives up 8 bases, and the segment between their germline ends measures 15 bases. The germline V gene gives CDR1 as MDHEN and CDR2 as SYDVKM. Here is what the overall study found, with its caveats: In all four CD4+ subsets, TCRB CDR3 length was moderately but significantly shorter in type 1 diabetes patients. Shorter templates might be favored by PCR, yet because patient and control samples were amplified and corrected together, any such skew would affect both groups equally. Because cDNA was sequenced instead of genomic DNA, highly expressing activated cells could be over-represented, though the groups showed no difference in activation or CD3 levels. Naive, central memory and regulatory TCRB repertoires appeared more similar among patients than among healthy donors. At VDJ recombination sites, type 1 diabetes patients had fewer insertions and more deleted nucleotides, which implies abnormalities in thymic rearrangement. Because small numbers of individuals were included in the HLA sub-analyses, any influence of HLA type on TCRB rearrangement was left unresolved.

Each donor gave one peripheral blood draw, averaging approximately 0.12 L, which was collected into heparinised tubes. A BD FACSAria II and a panel including CD45RO, CCR7, CD25, CD127, CD95 and CD27 were used to sort naive, central memory, regulatory and stem cell-like memory CD4+ T cells. A purity above 98% was achieved for all sorted populations. Right away, PBMCs were isolated by Lymphoprep density gradient centrifugation and were stained directly, with no culture step. So that batch effects would be minimized, each experiment stained and sorted samples in pairs, pairing one healthy donor with one patient.

This clonotype was obtained from a woman between 18 and 30 years old in good health. The sequenced sample was central memory CD4+ T cells from blood. In this chain, TRBV28 is recombined with TRBJ1-4, with the identity of the D gene unclear. The nucleotides read TGTGCCAGCAGTAACGCAGACTACAGAGAAAAACTGTTTTTT. Its product reads: CASSNADYREKLFF.